A selection of T cell receptor beta chains follows, all from one sample in a study of blood T cell repertoires in COVID-19. Using immunoSEQ multiplex PCR, the repertoire was profiled, and TCRdb retains in-frame clones only, with some absent. The repertoire holds a few hundred thousand clones, more than 70% seen once, with around 2.9% in the top ten. The specimen was peripheral blood. These TCRs come from a woman between 18 and 29 years old with acute or convalescent COVID-19. The CDR3 runs from the conserved cysteine through the conserved F or W. Each record gives: CDR3 protein, CDR3 DNA, D gene, J gene, V gene, clone size. D genes are given only for firm matches. Where a row states a size, it is once, few, many or the class of an expanded clone; other rows omit it.

cdr3_aa: CASSQDNTQGQWYGYTF; cdr3_nt: TGCGCCAGCAGCCAAGATAATACGCAGGGTCAGTGGTATGGCTACACCTTC; d_call: .; j_call: TRBJ1-2; v_call: TRBV4-3; clone_size: once
cdr3_aa: CASSTLRQGAHNEKLFF; cdr3_nt: TGTGCCAGTAGTACCCTAAGACAGGGGGCCCATAATGAAAAACTGTTTTTT; d_call: TRBD1; j_call: TRBJ1-4; v_call: TRBV19; clone_size: .
cdr3_aa: CASTRGQGATYNEQFF; cdr3_nt: TGTGCCAGCACCAGAGGGCAGGGGGCTACCTACAATGAGCAGTTCTTC; d_call: TRBD1; j_call: TRBJ2-1; v_call: TRBV6-4; clone_size: .
cdr3_aa: CASSQDNRGGYGYTF; cdr3_nt: TGTGCCAGCAGCCAAGACAACAGGGGTGGCTATGGCTACACCTTC; d_call: TRBD1; j_call: TRBJ1-2; v_call: TRBV4-2; clone_size: .
cdr3_aa: CASSTDRANNSPLHF; cdr3_nt: TGTGCCAGTAGCACCGACAGGGCTAATAATTCACCCCTCCACTTT; d_call: TRBD1; j_call: TRBJ1-6; v_call: TRBV19; clone_size: .
cdr3_aa: CASSSGLAGAYNEQFF; cdr3_nt: TGTGCCAGCAGTTCAGGCCTAGCGGGGGCCTACAATGAGCAGTTCTTC; d_call: TRBD2; j_call: TRBJ2-1; v_call: TRBV7-3; clone_size: .
cdr3_aa: CASSLDFGSAGRRSNEQFF; cdr3_nt: TGTGCCAGCAGCTTAGATTTTGGTTCAGCGGGGAGAAGGAGCAATGAGCAGTTCTTC; d_call: TRBD2; j_call: TRBJ2-1; v_call: TRBV11-2; clone_size: once
cdr3_aa: CASSQFPAFPGQGVYYGYTF; cdr3_nt: TGTGCCAGCAGCCAATTTCCCGCGTTTCCGGGACAGGGAGTTTACTATGGCTACACCTTC; d_call: TRBD1; j_call: TRBJ1-2; v_call: TRBV3-1/TRBV3-2; clone_size: .
cdr3_aa: CASSQLAGVGEQYF; cdr3_nt: TGTGCCAGTAGTCAACTAGCGGGAGTTGGCGAGCAGTACTTC; d_call: TRBD2; j_call: TRBJ2-7; v_call: TRBV19; clone_size: .
cdr3_aa: CASSIGLQGAGGYTF; cdr3_nt: TGTGCCAGTAGTATTGGCCTACAGGGTGCCGGTGGCTACACCTTC; d_call: .; j_call: TRBJ1-2; v_call: TRBV19; clone_size: few
cdr3_aa: CASSPGDRSDTEAFF; cdr3_nt: TGTGCCAGCTCACCAGGGGACAGGTCGGACACTGAAGCTTTCTTT; d_call: TRBD1; j_call: TRBJ1-1; v_call: TRBV18; clone_size: .
cdr3_aa: CASRGNKQPTQYF; cdr3_nt: TGTGCCAGCAGAGGCAACAAACAGCCAACGCAGTATTTT; d_call: .; j_call: TRBJ2-3; v_call: TRBV12-3/TRBV12-4; clone_size: .
cdr3_aa: CASSSSTGLTSGWWEQYF; cdr3_nt: TGTGCCAGCAGTTCTTCTACCGGCCTGACTAGCGGCTGGTGGGAGCAGTACTTC; d_call: TRBD2; j_call: TRBJ2-7; v_call: TRBV7-8; clone_size: .
cdr3_aa: CASTLTSGSVNEQFF; cdr3_nt: TGTGCCAGCACCCTGACTAGCGGGAGTGTCAATGAGCAGTTCTTC; d_call: TRBD2; j_call: TRBJ2-1; v_call: TRBV11-2; clone_size: .
cdr3_aa: CASSLAFRGSNYGYTF; cdr3_nt: TGTGCCAGCAGCTTAGCGTTTCGGGGGTCTAACTATGGCTACACCTTC; d_call: .; j_call: TRBJ1-2; v_call: TRBV7-2; clone_size: .
cdr3_aa: CASSLPSNEQFF; cdr3_nt: TGCGCCAGCAGTTTGCCCAGCAATGAGCAGTTCTTC; d_call: .; j_call: TRBJ2-1; v_call: TRBV5-1; clone_size: .
cdr3_aa: CASSPTSLYEQYF; cdr3_nt: TGTGCCAGCTCACCAACTAGCCTCTACGAGCAGTACTTC; d_call: .; j_call: TRBJ2-7; v_call: TRBV18; clone_size: .
cdr3_aa: CASSLVGQGYEQYF; cdr3_nt: TGCGCCAGCAGCTTGGTAGGACAGGGCTACGAGCAGTACTTC; d_call: TRBD1; j_call: TRBJ2-7; v_call: TRBV5-1; clone_size: .
cdr3_aa: CASSPEGDRAGNTIYF; cdr3_nt: TGTGCCAGCAGCCCAGAAGGAGACAGGGCAGGAAACACCATATATTTT; d_call: TRBD1; j_call: TRBJ1-3; v_call: TRBV9; clone_size: .
cdr3_aa: CASSGRLAGKGYEQYF; cdr3_nt: TGTGCCAGCAGTGGCAGACTAGCGGGAAAGGGTTACGAGCAGTACTTC; d_call: TRBD2; j_call: TRBJ2-7; v_call: TRBV6-1; clone_size: once
cdr3_aa: CASERWGGNQPQHF; cdr3_nt: TGTGCCAGCGAGCGGTGGGGTGGCAATCAGCCCCAGCATTTT; d_call: .; j_call: TRBJ1-5; v_call: TRBV7-8; clone_size: .
cdr3_aa: CASSLHPELGSPLHF; cdr3_nt: TGCGCCAGCAGCTTGCACCCAGAGTTGGGCTCACCCCTCCACTTT; d_call: .; j_call: TRBJ1-6; v_call: TRBV5-1; clone_size: .
cdr3_aa: CASSPWGGMQVETQYF; cdr3_nt: TGTGCCAGCAGCCCATGGGGGGGCATGCAGGTAGAGACCCAGTACTTC; d_call: .; j_call: TRBJ2-5; v_call: TRBV13; clone_size: .
cdr3_aa: CASSFTGPQYF; cdr3_nt: TGTGCCAGCAGTTTCACAGGGCCACAGTACTTC; d_call: .; j_call: TRBJ2-7; v_call: TRBV12-3/TRBV12-4; clone_size: .
cdr3_aa: CASSLGGTAGGYNEQFF; cdr3_nt: TGTGCCAGCAGCTTAGGAGGTACGGCGGGAGGATACAATGAGCAGTTCTTC; d_call: TRBD2; j_call: TRBJ2-1; v_call: TRBV7-8; clone_size: few
cdr3_aa: CASSQRQSSGNTIYF; cdr3_nt: TGTGCCAGCAGCCAACGACAGAGCTCTGGAAACACCATATATTTT; d_call: .; j_call: TRBJ1-3; v_call: TRBV3-1/TRBV3-2; clone_size: .
cdr3_aa: CASSVEGGYNEQFF; cdr3_nt: TGTGCCAGCAGCGTAGAAGGGGGCTACAATGAGCAGTTCTTC; d_call: .; j_call: TRBJ2-1; v_call: TRBV9; clone_size: .
cdr3_aa: CASNFNTEAFF; cdr3_nt: TGTGCCTCAAACTTTAACACTGAAGCTTTCTTT; d_call: .; j_call: TRBJ1-1; v_call: TRBV30; clone_size: .
cdr3_aa: CASSMQVEGEQYF; cdr3_nt: TGTGCCAGTAGTATGCAGGTCGAGGGCGAGCAGTACTTC; d_call: .; j_call: TRBJ2-7; v_call: TRBV19; clone_size: few
cdr3_aa: CASSVSTSSNYGYTF; cdr3_nt: TGTGCCAGCAGCGTATCCACATCCTCTAACTATGGCTACACCTTC; d_call: .; j_call: TRBJ1-2; v_call: TRBV9; clone_size: .
cdr3_aa: CAWSEAFIYGYTF; cdr3_nt: TGTGCCTGGAGCGAAGCCTTTATCTATGGCTACACCTTC; d_call: .; j_call: TRBJ1-2; v_call: TRBV30; clone_size: .
cdr3_aa: CASSLAVGTRWYNEQFF; cdr3_nt: TGCGCCAGCAGCTTGGCCGTAGGGACTAGGTGGTACAATGAGCAGTTCTTC; d_call: TRBD2; j_call: TRBJ2-1; v_call: TRBV5-1; clone_size: .
cdr3_aa: CASSARRVGEQYF; cdr3_nt: TGTGCCAGTAGTGCCAGGAGGGTAGGAGAGCAGTACTTC; d_call: .; j_call: TRBJ2-7; v_call: TRBV19; clone_size: .
cdr3_aa: CASSSRTSGRARYTGELFF; cdr3_nt: TGTGCCAGCAGCTCCAGGACTAGCGGGAGGGCCAGATACACCGGGGAGCTGTTTTTT; d_call: TRBD2; j_call: TRBJ2-2; v_call: TRBV3-1/TRBV3-2; clone_size: .
cdr3_aa: CASLTRQGATEAFF; cdr3_nt: TGTGCCAGCCTCACTCGACAGGGGGCGACTGAAGCTTTCTTT; d_call: TRBD1; j_call: TRBJ1-1; v_call: TRBV6-5; clone_size: .
cdr3_aa: CASSPSTGGPGNTIYF; cdr3_nt: TGTGCCAGCAGCCCTTCGACAGGGGGCCCGGGAAACACCATATATTTT; d_call: TRBD1; j_call: TRBJ1-3; v_call: TRBV3-1/TRBV3-2; clone_size: .
cdr3_aa: CAISEGRDYYGYTF; cdr3_nt: TGTGCCATCAGTGAAGGCAGAGACTACTATGGCTACACCTTC; d_call: .; j_call: TRBJ1-2; v_call: TRBV10-3; clone_size: .
cdr3_aa: CASTPGGHANSPLHF; cdr3_nt: TGTGCCAGCACCCCCGGCGGGCACGCGAATTCACCCCTCCACTTT; d_call: .; j_call: TRBJ1-6; v_call: TRBV28; clone_size: .
cdr3_aa: CASSLWDRGYGYTF; cdr3_nt: TGTGCCAGCAGTTTATGGGACAGGGGGTATGGCTACACCTTC; d_call: TRBD1; j_call: TRBJ1-2; v_call: TRBV28; clone_size: .
cdr3_aa: CATSRDPSGRAIFNEQFF; cdr3_nt: TGTGCCACCAGCAGAGATCCTAGCGGGAGGGCAATCTTCAATGAGCAGTTCTTC; d_call: TRBD2; j_call: TRBJ2-1; v_call: TRBV15; clone_size: once